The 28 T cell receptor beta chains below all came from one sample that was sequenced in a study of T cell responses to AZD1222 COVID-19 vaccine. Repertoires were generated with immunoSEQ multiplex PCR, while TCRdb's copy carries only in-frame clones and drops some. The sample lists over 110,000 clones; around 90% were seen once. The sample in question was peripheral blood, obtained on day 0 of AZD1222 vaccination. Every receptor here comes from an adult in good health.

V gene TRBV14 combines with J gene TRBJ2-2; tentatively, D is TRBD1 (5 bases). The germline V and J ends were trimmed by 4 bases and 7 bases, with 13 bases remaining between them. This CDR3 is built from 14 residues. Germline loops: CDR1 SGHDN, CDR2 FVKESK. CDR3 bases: TGTGCCAGCAGCCTCAGGGTGCAGGGCGGGGAGCTGTTTTTT. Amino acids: CASSLRVQGGELFF.

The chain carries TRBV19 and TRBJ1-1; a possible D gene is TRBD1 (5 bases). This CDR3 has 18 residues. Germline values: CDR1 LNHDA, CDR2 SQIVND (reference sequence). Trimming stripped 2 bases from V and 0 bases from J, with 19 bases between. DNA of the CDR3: TGTGCCAGTAGTATAAGACCCCCAGGGACCAAGATGAACACTGAAGCTTTCTTT. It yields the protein CASSIRPPGTKMNTEAFF.

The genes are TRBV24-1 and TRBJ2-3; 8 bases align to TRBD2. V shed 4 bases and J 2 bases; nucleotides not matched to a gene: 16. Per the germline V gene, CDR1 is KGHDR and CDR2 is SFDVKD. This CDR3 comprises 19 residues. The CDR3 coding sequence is TGTGCCACCAGTGACCGCCTGACTAGCGCCCCACCACTCACAGATACGCAGTATTTT. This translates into CATSDRLTSAPPLTDTQYF.

The CDR3 DNA reads TGTGCCAGCAGCCGGGTCGGGAGCAATCAGCCCCAGCATTTT. Its protein is CASSRVGSNQPQHF. The chain couples TRBV2 to TRBJ1-5; no definite D call. Trimming shortened V by 6 bases and J by 1 base, and 10 bases separated the two germline ends. The germline V gene encodes CDR1 SNHLY and CDR2 FYNNEI. The CDR3 contains 14 residues.

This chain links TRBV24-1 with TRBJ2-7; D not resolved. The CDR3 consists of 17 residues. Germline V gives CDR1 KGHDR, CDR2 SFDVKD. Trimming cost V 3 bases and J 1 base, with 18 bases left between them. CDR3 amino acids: CATSDGPSAQLSYEQYF. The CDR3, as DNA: TGTGCCACCAGTGATGGTCCGAGCGCCCAGCTATCCTACGAGCAGTACTTC.

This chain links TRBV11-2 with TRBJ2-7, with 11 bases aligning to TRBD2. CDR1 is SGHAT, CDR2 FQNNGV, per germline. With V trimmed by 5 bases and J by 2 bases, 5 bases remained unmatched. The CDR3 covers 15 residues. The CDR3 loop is CASSRGLAGPYEQYF. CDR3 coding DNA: TGTGCCAGCAGCCGAGGACTAGCGGGCCCCTACGAGCAGTACTTC.

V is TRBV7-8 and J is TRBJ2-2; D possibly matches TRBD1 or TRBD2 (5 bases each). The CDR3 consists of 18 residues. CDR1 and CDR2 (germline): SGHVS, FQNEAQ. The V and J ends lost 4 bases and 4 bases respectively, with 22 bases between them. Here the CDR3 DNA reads TGTGCCAGCAGCTCGCCCGTACCTGGGGGTATCGGCACCGGGGAGCTGTTTTTT. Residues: CASSSPVPGGIGTGELFF.

CDR3 residues: CASRSGQITEAFF. In nucleotides, the CDR3 is TGCGCCAGCAGGTCGGGACAGATCACTGAAGCTTTCTTT. The chain links TRBV5-1 to TRBJ1-1; 7 positions match TRBD1. The V segment lost 5 bases and the J segment 4 bases; nucleotides outside the gene matches: 5. The CDR3 extends over 13 amino acids. In germline, CDR1 is SGHRS, CDR2 YFSETQ. Together with reference TRBV5-1 and TRBJ1-1, the CDR3 gives the full variable domain: KAGVTQTPRYLIKTRGQQVTLSCSPISGHRSVSWYQQTPGQGLQFLFEYFSETQRNKGNFPGRFSGRQFSNSRSEMNVSTLELGDSALYLCASRSGQITEAFFGQGTRLTVV.

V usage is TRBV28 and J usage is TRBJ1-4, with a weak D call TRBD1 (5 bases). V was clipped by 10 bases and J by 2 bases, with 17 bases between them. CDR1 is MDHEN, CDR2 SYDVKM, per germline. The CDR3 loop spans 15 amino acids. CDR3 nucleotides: TGTGCCACCTCTATCGGGGGGAGGACTAATGAAAAACTGTTTTTT. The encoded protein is CATSIGGRTNEKLFF.

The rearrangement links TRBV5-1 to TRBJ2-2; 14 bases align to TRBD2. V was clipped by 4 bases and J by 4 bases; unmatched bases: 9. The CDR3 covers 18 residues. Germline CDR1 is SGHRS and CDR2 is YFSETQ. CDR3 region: CASSPPGLAGGRTGELFF. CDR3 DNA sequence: TGCGCCAGCAGCCCCCCCGGACTAGCGGGAGGTCGCACCGGGGAGCTGTTTTTT.

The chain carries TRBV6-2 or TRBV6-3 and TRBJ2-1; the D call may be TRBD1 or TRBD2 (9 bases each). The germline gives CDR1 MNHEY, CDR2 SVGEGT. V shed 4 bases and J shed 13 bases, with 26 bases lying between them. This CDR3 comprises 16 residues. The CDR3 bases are TGTGCCAGCAGTTCCGGGACAGGGATAACTAGCGGGTCCCAGTTCTTC. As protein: CASSSGTGITSGSQFF.

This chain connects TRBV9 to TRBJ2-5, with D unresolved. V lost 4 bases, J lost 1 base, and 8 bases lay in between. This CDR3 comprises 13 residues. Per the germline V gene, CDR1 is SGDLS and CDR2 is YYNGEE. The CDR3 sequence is CASSTRIQETQYF. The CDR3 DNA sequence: TGTGCCAGCAGCACCCGGATCCAAGAGACCCAGTACTTC.

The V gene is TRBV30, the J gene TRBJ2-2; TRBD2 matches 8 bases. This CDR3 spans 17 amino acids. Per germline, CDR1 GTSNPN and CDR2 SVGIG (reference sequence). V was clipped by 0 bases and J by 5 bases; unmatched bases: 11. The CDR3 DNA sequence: TGTGCCTGGAGTGTATATAGCGGGATATCCAGTACCGGGGAGCTGTTTTTT. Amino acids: CAWSVYSGISSTGELFF.

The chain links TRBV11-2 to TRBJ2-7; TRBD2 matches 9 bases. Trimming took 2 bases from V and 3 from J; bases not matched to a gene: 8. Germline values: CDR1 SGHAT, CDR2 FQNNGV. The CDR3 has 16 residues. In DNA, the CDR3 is TGTGCCAGCAGCTTAATGGGTCTAGCGGGGCTCTACGAGCAGTACTTC. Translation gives CASSLMGLAGLYEQYF.

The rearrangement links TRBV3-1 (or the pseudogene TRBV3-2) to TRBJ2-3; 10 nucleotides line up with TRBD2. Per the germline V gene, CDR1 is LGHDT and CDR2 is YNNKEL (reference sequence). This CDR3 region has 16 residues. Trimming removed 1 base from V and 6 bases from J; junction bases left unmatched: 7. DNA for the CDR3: TGTGCCAGCAGCCAAGCCCTAGCGGGAGTTCTCGATACGCAGTATTTT. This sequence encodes CASSQALAGVLDTQYF.

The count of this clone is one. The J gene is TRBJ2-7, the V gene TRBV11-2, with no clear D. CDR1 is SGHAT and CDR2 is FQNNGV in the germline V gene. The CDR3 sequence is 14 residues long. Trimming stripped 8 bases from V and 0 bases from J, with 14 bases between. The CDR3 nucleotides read TGTGCCAGCCTTCCGGCGGTTTACTCCTACGAGCAGTACTTC. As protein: CASLPAVYSYEQYF. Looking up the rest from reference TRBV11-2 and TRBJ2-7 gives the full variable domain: EAGVAQSPRYKIIEKRQSVAFWCNPISGHATLYWYQQILGQGPKLLIQFQNNGVVDDSQLPKDRFSAERLKGVDSTLKIQPAKLEDSAVYLCASLPAVYSYEQYFGPGTRLTVT.

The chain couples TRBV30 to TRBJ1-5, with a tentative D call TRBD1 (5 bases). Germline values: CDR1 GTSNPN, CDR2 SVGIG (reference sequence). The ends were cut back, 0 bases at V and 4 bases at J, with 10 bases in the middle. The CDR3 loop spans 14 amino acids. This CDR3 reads CAWSVARGNQPQHF. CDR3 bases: TGTGCCTGGAGTGTGGCCCGGGGGAATCAGCCCCAGCATTTT.

CDR3 amino acids: CASSYGQGAGFF. The DNA of the CDR3 is TGTGCCAGCAGCTACGGACAGGGGGCCGGTTTCTTT. The chain couples TRBV25-1 to TRBJ1-1; TRBD1 matches 11 bases. V shed 6 bases, J shed 13 bases, and the junction held 7 bases outside the gene matches. Germline CDR1 and CDR2: MGHDK and SYGVNS. The CDR3 length is 12 residues.

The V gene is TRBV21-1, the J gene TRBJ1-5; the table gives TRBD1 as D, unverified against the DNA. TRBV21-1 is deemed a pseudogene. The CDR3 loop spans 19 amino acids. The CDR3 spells CASSKAGRGTGGGFQPQHF. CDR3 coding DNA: TGTGCCAGCAGCAAAGCCGGACGTGGGACAGGGGGAGGATTTCAGCCCCAGCATTTT.

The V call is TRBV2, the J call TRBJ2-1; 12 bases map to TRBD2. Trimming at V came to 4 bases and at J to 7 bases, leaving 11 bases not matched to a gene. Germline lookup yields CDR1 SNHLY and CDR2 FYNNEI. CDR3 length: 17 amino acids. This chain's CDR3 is CASSGGTSGFQRNEQFF. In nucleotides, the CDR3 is TGTGCCAGCAGTGGAGGGACTAGCGGGTTTCAAAGGAATGAGCAGTTCTTC.

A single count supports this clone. The CDR3 nucleotides read TGTGCCAGCAGTTACTCCGGGGTGGGGGACTCCTACGAGCAGTACTTC. It codes for CASSYSGVGDSYEQYF. The chain carries TRBV6-5 and TRBJ2-7; tentatively, D is TRBD1 or TRBD2 (5 bases each). Germline V gives CDR1 MNHEY, CDR2 SVGAGI. V was trimmed by 0 bases and J by 0 bases, leaving 12 bases between them. The CDR3 extends over 16 amino acids.

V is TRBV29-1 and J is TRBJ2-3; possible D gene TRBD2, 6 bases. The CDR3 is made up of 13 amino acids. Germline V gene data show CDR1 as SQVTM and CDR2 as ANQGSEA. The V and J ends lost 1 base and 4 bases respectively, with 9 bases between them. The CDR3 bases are TGCAGCGTTGAAGGGGCTAGCGCAGATACGCAGTATTTT. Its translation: CSVEGASADTQYF.

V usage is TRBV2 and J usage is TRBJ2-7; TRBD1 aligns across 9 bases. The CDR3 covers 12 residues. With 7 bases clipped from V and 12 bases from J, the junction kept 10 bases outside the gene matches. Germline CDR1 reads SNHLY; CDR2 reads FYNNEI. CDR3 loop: CASTNRDRVSYF. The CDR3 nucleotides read TGTGCCAGCACCAACCGGGACAGGGTTTCGTACTTC. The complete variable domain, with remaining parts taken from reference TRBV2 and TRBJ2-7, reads EPEVTQTPSHQVTQMGQEVILRCVPISNHLYFYWYRQILGQKVEFLVSFYNNEISEKSEIFDDQFSVERPDGSNFTLKIRSTKLEDSAMYFCASTNRDRVSYFGPGTRLTVT.

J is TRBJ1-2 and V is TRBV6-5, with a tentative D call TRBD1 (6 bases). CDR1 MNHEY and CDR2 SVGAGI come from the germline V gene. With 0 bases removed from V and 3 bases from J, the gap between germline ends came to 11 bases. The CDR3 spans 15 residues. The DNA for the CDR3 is TGTGCCAGCAGTTACTCGAACAGGGCATACTATGGCTACACCTTC. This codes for CASSYSNRAYYGYTF.

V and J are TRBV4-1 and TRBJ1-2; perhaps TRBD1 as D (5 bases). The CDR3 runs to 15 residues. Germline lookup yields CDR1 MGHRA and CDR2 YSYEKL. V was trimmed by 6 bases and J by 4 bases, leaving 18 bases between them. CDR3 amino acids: CASSPLREGLYGYTF. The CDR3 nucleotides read TGCGCCAGCAGTCCCCTCAGGGAAGGCCTCTATGGCTACACCTTC.

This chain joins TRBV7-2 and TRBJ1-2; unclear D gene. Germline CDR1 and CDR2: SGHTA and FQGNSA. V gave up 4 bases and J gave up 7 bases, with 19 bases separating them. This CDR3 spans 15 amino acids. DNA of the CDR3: TGTGCCAGCAGCTGGTTAACCACGGCGGGTGGTGGCTACACCTTC. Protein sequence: CASSWLTTAGGGYTF.

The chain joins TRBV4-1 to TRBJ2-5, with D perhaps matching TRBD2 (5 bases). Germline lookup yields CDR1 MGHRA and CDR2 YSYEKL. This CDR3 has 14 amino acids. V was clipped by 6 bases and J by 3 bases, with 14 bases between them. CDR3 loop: CASRPGQREETQYF. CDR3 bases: TGCGCCAGCAGACCCGGCCAGAGGGAAGAGACCCAGTACTTC.

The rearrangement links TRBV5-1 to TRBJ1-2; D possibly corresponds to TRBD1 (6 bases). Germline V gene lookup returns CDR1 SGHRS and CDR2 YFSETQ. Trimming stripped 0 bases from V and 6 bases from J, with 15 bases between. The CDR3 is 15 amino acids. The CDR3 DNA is TGCGCCAGCAGCTTGGGGGGACATCCTTATAATGGCTACACCTTC. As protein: CASSLGGHPYNGYTF.